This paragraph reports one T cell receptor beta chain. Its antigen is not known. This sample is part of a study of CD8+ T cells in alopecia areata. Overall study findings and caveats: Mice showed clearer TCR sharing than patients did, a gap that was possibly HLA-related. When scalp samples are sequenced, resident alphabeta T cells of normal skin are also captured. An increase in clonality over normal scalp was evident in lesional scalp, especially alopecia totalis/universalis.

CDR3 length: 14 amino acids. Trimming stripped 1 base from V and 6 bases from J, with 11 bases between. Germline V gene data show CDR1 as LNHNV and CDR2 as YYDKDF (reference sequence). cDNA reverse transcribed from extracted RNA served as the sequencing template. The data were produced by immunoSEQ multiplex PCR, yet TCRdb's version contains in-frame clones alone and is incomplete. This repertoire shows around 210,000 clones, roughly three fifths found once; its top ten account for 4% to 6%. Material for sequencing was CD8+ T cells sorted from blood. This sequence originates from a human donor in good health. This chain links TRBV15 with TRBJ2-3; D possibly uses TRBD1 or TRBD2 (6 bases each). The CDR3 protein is CATSRATGADTQYF. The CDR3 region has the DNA TGTGCCACCAGCAGAGCAACGGGGGCGGATACGCAGTATTTT.